The clone carrying this T cell receptor beta chain came up once. These data come from a study of OX40 agonist ivuxolimab in advanced cancers. The overall study: At doses from 0.01 to 10 mg/kg, patients were given intravenous ivuxolimab every 2 weeks. Subjects had a mean age of around 63 years, with a range of 23 to 79; almost 85% were male. Anti-PD-1, anti-PD-L1 or anti-CTLA-4 therapy given earlier was allowed, and around 40% had some.

The repertoire was sequenced with immunoSEQ multiplex PCR; TCRdb's copy has only in-frame clones and lacks some. Of fewer than 85,000 clones listed, over 75% are singletons. Sequenced here: CD4+ or CD8+ T cells sorted from blood, sampled in a trial of the OX40 agonist ivuxolimab. The TCR sequence derives from an adult with an advanced solid tumor such as melanoma, head and neck, liver or kidney cancer.

CDR3: CASSSMTGRIHGYTF. The CDR3 nucleotides read TGTGCCAGCAGTTCAATGACAGGGCGGATACATGGCTACACCTTC. This rearrangement joins TRBV27 to TRBJ1-2, with TRBD1 identical over 7 bases. V lost 4 bases to trimming and J lost 6 bases; unmatched junction nucleotides: 11. Germline V gene lookup returns CDR1 MNHEY and CDR2 SMNVEV (reference sequence). CDR3 length: 15 amino acids.